This T cell receptor beta chain comes out of a study of Ad26.COV2.S vaccination and SARS-CoV-2 variants. The overall study: Ad26.COV2.S arm of COV1001 included the donor.

Profiled with immunoSEQ multiplex PCR; TCRdb holds only in-frame clones, not every one. The table shows roughly 350,000 clones, with over 75% occurring only once. Looked up from germline, CDR1 is SGHTA and CDR2 is FQGTGA. This CDR3 has 14 residues. V trimming: 3 bases; J trimming: 6 bases; junction bases outside the gene matches: 4. Treatment indicated: some 20 received Ad26.COV2.S at low or high dose, single or two shots; 5 received placebo; per-sample allocation not given. Vaccine and placebo recipients were sampled on day 63 after the first injection. The clonotype comes from a person aged 18-60 years who received the Ad26.COV2.S COVID-19 vaccine or a placebo. Material: peripheral blood, obtained in a trial of Ad26.COV2.S vaccine versus placebo. V and J are TRBV7-3 and TRBJ2-2; 7 bases agree with TRBD1. CDR3 sequence: CASSFGTDSGELFF. CDR3 sequence (DNA): TGTGCCAGCAGCTTCGGGACAGACTCCGGGGAGCTGTTTTTT.